The 5 T cell receptor beta chains reported below all come from one sample, sequenced in a study of CD8 T cells in ankylosing spondylitis. Antigens for these TCRs are unknown. Notes on the study in general: Typical of ankylosing spondylitis blood, it appeared, was a TCR beta motif of under 10 highly homologous variants.

TCRdb called the 5' RACE reads again in MiXCR, with one record for every CDR3 protein. The sample carries some 800,000 distinct CDR3 sequences, approximately 12% recorded once. Sequencing was done on a sample of blood, either unsorted or a sorted T cell fraction (not recorded which). The receptors were gathered from a male donor with ankylosing spondylitis.

The chain recombines TRBV24-1 with TRBJ1-2; the D is unclear. The ends were cut back, 4 bases at V and 1 base at J, with 6 bases in the middle. Germline V lookup: CDR1 KGHDR, CDR2 SFDVKD. The CDR3 is 13 amino acids. The CDR3 loop reads CATSEGFNYGYTF. CDR3 bases: TGTGCCACCAGTGAGGGTTTTAACTATGGCTACACCTTC.

There are a few counts of this clonotype. This chain uses TRBV7-2 with TRBJ2-3; D could derive from TRBD1 or TRBD2 (6 bases each). The CDR3 totals 17 residues. Germline V gene sequence: CDR1 SGHTA, CDR2 FQGNSA. V was clipped by 4 bases and J by 0 bases, with 17 bases between them. For the CDR3, the DNA is TGTGCCAGCAGCTCCCGGAGGGGGTGGACTAGCACAGATACGCAGTATTTT. The encoded protein is CASSSRRGWTSTDTQYF.

This chain joins TRBV5-1 and TRBJ1-6; a weak D match, TRBD1 (5 bases). The V gene's germline CDR1 is SGHRS and CDR2 YFSETQ. The CDR3 has 14 amino acids. Trimming left V 5 bases short and J 7 bases short, with 13 bases between. CDR3 sequence reads: CASSSGPVNSPLHF. Here the CDR3 DNA reads TGCGCCAGCAGTTCGGGACCGGTAAATTCACCCCTCCACTTT. Full variable domain (rest looked up from reference TRBV5-1 and TRBJ1-6): KAGVTQTPRYLIKTRGQQVTLSCSPISGHRSVSWYQQTPGQGLQFLFEYFSETQRNKGNFPGRFSGRQFSNSRSEMNVSTLELGDSALYLCASSSGPVNSPLHFGNGTRLTVT.

This clonotype was seen only a few times. The chain has TRBV6-5 and TRBJ1-1; possibly TRBD1 for D (5 bases). The CDR3 has 16 residues. Germline V gene lookup returns CDR1 MNHEY and CDR2 SVGAGI. V was clipped by 2 bases and J by 4 bases, with 17 bases between them. This CDR3 is CASSYVGTGKRTEAFF. The CDR3 region has the DNA TGTGCCAGCAGTTACGTGGGGACGGGAAAACGCACTGAAGCTTTCTTT.

This clonotype was observed at least ten times. V and J are TRBV5-1 and TRBJ1-1, with D uncertain. Germline CDR1 and CDR2: SGHRS and YFSETQ. V lost 0 bases and J 1 base, leaving 7 bases between the germline ends. The CDR3 has 14 amino acids. In DNA form, the CDR3 reads TGCGCCAGCAGCTTGGTTGGTCAGAACACTGAAGCTTTCTTT. Protein product: CASSLVGQNTEAFF.